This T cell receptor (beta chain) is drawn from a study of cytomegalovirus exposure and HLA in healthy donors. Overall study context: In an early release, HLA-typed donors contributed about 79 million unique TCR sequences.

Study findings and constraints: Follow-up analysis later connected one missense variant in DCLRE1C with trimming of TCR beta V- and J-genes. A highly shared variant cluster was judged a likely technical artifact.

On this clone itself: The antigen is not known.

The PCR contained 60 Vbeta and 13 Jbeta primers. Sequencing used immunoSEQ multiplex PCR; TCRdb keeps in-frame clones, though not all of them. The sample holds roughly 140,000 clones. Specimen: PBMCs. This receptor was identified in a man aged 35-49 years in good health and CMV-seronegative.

The CDR3 nucleotides read TGTGCCAGTAGTCATACTGACAGGGTGGGGCAGTTCTTC. Translating gives CASSHTDRVGQFF. The chain has TRBV19 and TRBJ2-1, with 7 bases aligning to TRBD1. V dropped 5 bases and J dropped 12; count of bases not matched to a gene: 10. Germline V CDR1 and CDR2: LNHDA, SQIVND (reference sequence). The CDR3 consists of 13 residues.